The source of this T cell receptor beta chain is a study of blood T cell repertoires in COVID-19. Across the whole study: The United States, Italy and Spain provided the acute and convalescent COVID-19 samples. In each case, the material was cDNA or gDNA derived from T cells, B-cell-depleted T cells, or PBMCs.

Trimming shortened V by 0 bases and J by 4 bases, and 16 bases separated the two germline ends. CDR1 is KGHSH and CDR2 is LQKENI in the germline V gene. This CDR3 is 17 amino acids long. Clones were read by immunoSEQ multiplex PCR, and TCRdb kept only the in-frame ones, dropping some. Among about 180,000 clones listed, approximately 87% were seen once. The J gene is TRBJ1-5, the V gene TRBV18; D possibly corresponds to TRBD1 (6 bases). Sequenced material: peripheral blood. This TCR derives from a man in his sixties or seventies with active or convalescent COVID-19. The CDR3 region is CASSPPGGNPSNQPQHF. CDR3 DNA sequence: TGTGCCAGCTCACCACCAGGGGGAAATCCCTCGAATCAGCCCCAGCATTTT.